Below, one T cell receptor beta chain is given with its context. The CDR3 length is 17 residues. V was cut by 4 bases and J by 7 bases, with 23 bases left in between. Germline V gene lookup returns CDR1 SGDLS and CDR2 YYNGEE. The data stem from a study of blood T cell repertoires in COVID-19. Study information: The samples span acute and convalescent COVID-19 from the United States, Italy and Spain. Nucleic acid was either cDNA or gDNA, and it came from T cells, B-cell-depleted T cells, or PBMCs.

Enrolled during active infection, Seattle patients were then followed longitudinally. In the study's own analysis: How many nucleated cells were present was estimated from reference gene primer amplification. Some clones are missing from TCRdb's copy, which holds only in-frame ones; the method was immunoSEQ multiplex PCR. That table is the source of V, J and clone size, and D and trimming were worked out from the DNA. The sample lists about 220,000 clones; 85% were seen once. The rearrangement uses TRBV9 and TRBJ1-4; a possible D gene is TRBD1 (6 bases). The sequencing input was peripheral blood. The receptor's source is a woman between 70 and 85 years old with COVID-19, enrolled during active disease. In DNA, the CDR3 is TGTGCCAGCAGCCTAGTCCCTGTGCAGGGGTCAAGTGAAAAACTGTTTTTT. Translated, it gives CASSLVPVQGSSEKLFF.